The 2 T cell receptor beta chains in this list originate from one sample, sequenced in a study of control samples from healthy donors and cancer patients. Sequencing was performed with immunoSEQ multiplex PCR; in TCRdb, only in-frame clones are kept and a portion is missing. Of around 52,000 clones listed, 75% to 95% are singletons. The sequencing sample was made of PBMCs. The receptor source for this set is a man under 40 with colorectal cancer.

This clone was observed once. The rearrangement links TRBV7-2 to TRBJ1-1; D ambiguous. V was trimmed by 3 bases and J by 4 bases, leaving 12 bases between them. This CDR3 contains 14 residues. The germline V gene has CDR1 SGHTA and CDR2 FQGNSA. CDR3 coding DNA: TGTGCCAGCAGCTTCGGGGAGTGGGGCACTGAAGCTTTCTTT. This translates into CASSFGEWGTEAFF.

The rearrangement links TRBV19 to TRBJ1-3; 9 bases match TRBD1. The CDR3 sequence is 14 residues long. After removal of 8 bases from V and 1 base from J, the junction contained 3 bases not matched to a gene. Per the germline V gene, CDR1 is LNHDA and CDR2 is SQIVND (reference sequence). DNA for the CDR3: TGTGCCAGTCACAGGGGGCTTTCTGGAAACACCATATATTTT. Its translation is CASHRGLSGNTIYF.